This TCR beta chain comes out of a study of T-cell memory formation after mild COVID-19. This CDR3 is built from 16 residues. V shed 5 bases and J 0 bases; nucleotides not matched to a gene: 5. TCRdb itself ran the 5' RACE reads through MiXCR, one entry per CDR3 protein. This table holds 250,000 to 350,000 distinct CDR3 sequences, less than 20% found once. The sample was PBMCs or a T cell subset sorted from them (not recorded which). The J gene is TRBJ1-5, the V gene TRBV12-3 or TRBV12-4, with 9 bases that match TRBD1. The origin of this receptor is a man aged 18-30 years who had mild COVID-19 (a few samples of this study predate the infection). Cell type and time point are not known. CDR3 sequence reads: CASSPQGADSNQPQHF. CDR3 nucleotide sequence: TGTGCCAGCAGTCCACAGGGGGCGGATAGCAATCAGCCCCAGCATTTT.